The 27 T cell receptor beta chains below were found in one sample sequenced in a study of blood T cell repertoires in COVID-19. TCRdb keeps only in-frame clones here, not all; method: immunoSEQ multiplex PCR. The sample lists roughly 400,000 clones, over 75% occurring once. The sequenced sample was PBMCs or T cells enriched from blood (not recorded which). These receptors were taken from a woman aged 40 to 55 with acute COVID-19.

This rearrangement joins TRBV10-1 to TRBJ1-1; 10 positions match TRBD1. The CDR3 has 17 residues. Germline CDR1 is WNHNN and CDR2 is SYGVQD (reference sequence). Unmatched junction bases numbered 13, after V lost 8 bases and J lost 1 base. This CDR3 reads CASVLAPDRGKNTEAFF. CDR3 DNA sequence: TGCGCCAGCGTCCTGGCCCCGGACAGGGGGAAGAACACTGAAGCTTTCTTT.

The V call is TRBV7-2, the J call TRBJ2-5; TRBD2 matches at 12 bases. The V segment lost 5 bases and the J segment 7 bases; nucleotides outside the gene matches: 14. Germline CDR1 SGHTA, CDR2 FQGNSA. The CDR3 has 17 amino acids. The CDR3 reads CASSPQATSGGKRTQYF. In nucleotides, the CDR3 is TGTGCCAGCAGCCCTCAGGCGACTAGCGGGGGCAAAAGGACCCAGTACTTC.

The gene calls are TRBV10-2 and TRBJ1-4; tentatively, D is TRBD1 (6 bases). Looked up from germline, CDR1 is WSHSY and CDR2 is SAAADI. The CDR3 is made up of 17 amino acids. Trimming shortened V by 0 bases and J by 5 bases, and 16 bases separated the two germline ends. The CDR3 nucleotides read TGCGCCAGCAGTGAGTCGGGGCGAGGCAGGGGAAATGAAAAACTGTTTTTT. Its protein product is CASSESGRGRGNEKLFF.

The chain couples TRBV6-1 to TRBJ2-5; 7 bases match TRBD2. J gave up 2 bases and V 1 base, and 7 bases lay outside the gene matches. Germline CDR1 is MNHNS and CDR2 is SASEGT. This CDR3 contains 16 residues. CDR3 nucleotide sequence: TGTGCCAGCAGTGAAGGTTTTGGGGGGGGTCAAGAGACCCAGTACTTC. Its translation: CASSEGFGGGQETQYF.

This clone was observed a few times. The chain uses TRBV5-1 and TRBJ1-1, with TRBD1 matching over 7 bases. This CDR3 has 14 amino acids. V gave up 2 bases and J gave up 5 bases; unmatched junction bases: 6. The V gene's germline CDR1 is SGHRS and CDR2 YFSETQ. The CDR3 is CASSLSTGETEAFF. The DNA for the CDR3 is TGCGCCAGCAGCTTATCTACAGGGGAAACTGAAGCTTTCTTT.

The rearrangement joins TRBV19 to TRBJ1-2; no clear D. Per germline, CDR1 LNHDA and CDR2 SQIVND (reference sequence). The V end was cut by 3 bases, the J end by 5 bases, with 10 bases between. The CDR3 spans 13 residues. The CDR3 DNA follows: TGTGCCAGTAGTATTCGCGGGGTTTATGGCTACACCTTC. Protein product: CASSIRGVYGYTF. Full variable domain (rest looked up from reference TRBV19 and TRBJ1-2): DGGITQSPKYLFRKEGQNVTLSCEQNLNHDAMYWYRQDPGQGLRLIYYSQIVNDFQKGDIAEGYSVSREKKESFPLTVTSAQKNPTAFYLCASSIRGVYGYTFGSGTRLTVV.

The chain combines TRBV6-4 with TRBJ2-1; D possibly corresponds to TRBD2 (7 bases). Germline CDR1 reads MRHNA; CDR2 reads SNTAGT. With 0 bases removed from V and 6 bases from J, the gap between germline ends came to 12 bases. The CDR3 runs 15 residues. CDR3 sequence: CASSDSSGEGNEQFF. For the CDR3, the DNA is TGTGCCAGCAGTGACTCCTCAGGGGAGGGCAATGAGCAGTTCTTC.

The CDR3 coding sequence is TGTGCCAGCAGTTTCGGGGACGAGCAGTACTTC. It codes for CASSFGDEQYF. V and J are TRBV27 and TRBJ2-7, with D perhaps matching TRBD2 (5 bases). Germline V gene lookup returns CDR1 MNHEY and CDR2 SMNVEV (reference sequence). This CDR3 contains 11 residues. The V end was cut by 3 bases, the J end by 5 bases, with 5 bases between.

The chain combines TRBV19 with TRBJ2-7; 8 nucleotides agree with TRBD2. This CDR3 is 15 amino acids long. J gave up 2 bases and V 3 bases, and 6 bases lay outside the gene matches. Germline V gene sequence: CDR1 LNHDA, CDR2 SQIVND (reference sequence). The chain's CDR3 is CASSISRGGTYEQYF. CDR3 nucleotides: TGTGCCAGTAGTATCTCCCGGGGGGGCACCTACGAGCAGTACTTC.

The gene calls are TRBV11-2 and TRBJ2-3, with a tentative D call TRBD2 (7 bases). The V gene lost 8 bases and the J gene lost 2 bases, with 11 bases spanning the gap. This CDR3 is 13 amino acids long. Germline V gene lookup returns CDR1 SGHAT and CDR2 FQNNGV. CDR3 sequence (DNA): TGTGCCAGCGTCGGGGGGCCCACAGATACGCAGTATTTT. Protein: CASVGGPTDTQYF.

V and J are TRBV13 and TRBJ2-3; 9 positions agree with TRBD1. The trim removed 6 bases at V and 4 bases at J, leaving 8 bases unmatched. Germline assignment: CDR1 PRHDT and CDR2 FYEKMQ (reference sequence). The length of the CDR3 is 15 residues. As DNA, the CDR3 is TGTGCCAGCAGTAGACCGGGACAGGGATCAGATACGCAGTATTTT. Protein sequence: CASSRPGQGSDTQYF.

V gene TRBV2 combines with J gene TRBJ2-1, with 13 bases that match TRBD2. Losses at the gene ends were 5 bases for V and 5 bases for J; bases not matched to a gene: 3. The CDR3 contains 15 residues. Germline V gives CDR1 SNHLY, CDR2 FYNNEI. CDR3 sequence (DNA): TGTGCCAGCAGTCTGGGACTAGCGGGGCACAATGAGCAGTTCTTC. As protein: CASSLGLAGHNEQFF. Full variable domain (rest looked up from reference TRBV2 and TRBJ2-1): EPEVTQTPSHQVTQMGQEVILRCVPISNHLYFYWYRQILGQKVEFLVSFYNNEISEKSEIFDDQFSVERPDGSNFTLKIRSTKLEDSAMYFCASSLGLAGHNEQFFGPGTRLTVL.

This chain links TRBV2 with TRBJ1-1; no firm D call. The CDR3 extends over 14 amino acids. V lost 4 bases and J 3 bases, leaving 12 bases between the germline ends. Germline values: CDR1 SNHLY, CDR2 FYNNEI. The CDR3 here is CASSGGGRYTEAFF. The CDR3 region has the DNA TGTGCCAGCAGTGGGGGAGGGAGGTACACTGAAGCTTTCTTT.

This clone was recorded once. The gene calls are TRBV6-2 or TRBV6-3 and TRBJ2-5, with D perhaps matching TRBD2 (6 bases). This CDR3 comprises 11 residues. Trimming cost V 4 bases and J 7 bases, with 7 bases left between them. Germline CDR1 is MNHEY and CDR2 is SVGEGT. This chain's CDR3 is CASSLGGTQYF. The DNA of the CDR3 is TGTGCCAGCAGTTTGGGGGGGACCCAGTACTTC.

As DNA, the CDR3 is TGCGCCAGCAGCTTTTCGGGTTACACTGAAGCTTTCTTT. Its translation is CASSFSGYTEAFF. This chain connects TRBV5-1 to TRBJ1-1; D is unclear. Looked up from germline, CDR1 is SGHRS and CDR2 is YFSETQ. The CDR3 sequence is 13 residues long. V lost 2 bases and J lost 3, with 8 bases in between.

The CDR3: CASSLVFSLQETQYF. CDR3 nucleotides: TGTGCCAGCAGCTTAGTGTTCTCGCTACAAGAGACCCAGTACTTC. J is TRBJ2-5 and V is TRBV7-9, with unresolved D. Looked up from germline, CDR1 is SEHNR and CDR2 is FQNEAQ (reference sequence). The CDR3 is 15 amino acids. Trimming took off 1 base at V and 2 bases at J, with 11 bases between the two ends.

Comments on this clone: Other DNA sequences in the sample encode the same CDR3. V and J are TRBV7-2 and TRBJ1-2, with D perhaps matching TRBD1 (5 bases). With 1 base removed from V and 2 bases from J, the gap between germline ends came to 8 bases. The CDR3 loop spans 14 amino acids. Germline CDR1 and CDR2: SGHTA and FQGNSA. The DNA for the CDR3 is TGTGCCAGCAGCTTAGGCCAGGGAAACTATGGCTACACCTTC. Translation: CASSLGQGNYGYTF.

V usage is TRBV9 and J usage is TRBJ2-2, with TRBD2 identical over 10 bases. V lost 3 bases, J lost 0 bases, and 2 bases stayed unmatched. Germline V gives CDR1 SGDLS, CDR2 YYNGEE. This CDR3 has 16 residues. DNA of the CDR3: TGTGCCAGCAGCGCCCTAGCGGGGGCGAACACCGGGGAGCTGTTTTTT. It codes for CASSALAGANTGELFF.

The chain has TRBV7-9 and TRBJ2-7; 7 nucleotides align to TRBD2. CDR3 length: 15 residues. J was trimmed by 6 bases and V by 0 bases; bases with no gene match: 8. CDR1 is SEHNR, CDR2 FQNEAQ, per germline (reference sequence). Written as DNA, the CDR3 is TGTGCCAGCAGCTTAGCCGGGACGCCGGGGGGCGAGCAGTACTTC. This translates into CASSLAGTPGGEQYF.

This chain links TRBV6-5 with TRBJ2-5; 7 nucleotides agree with TRBD2. The CDR3 runs 14 residues. Germline V gene data show CDR1 as MNHEY and CDR2 as SVGAGI. The V and J ends lost 5 bases and 5 bases, in that order; junction bases with no gene match: 8. CDR3 DNA sequence: TGTGCCAGCAGTCGGGGAGGGCTAGGGGAGACCCAGTACTTC. This encodes CASSRGGLGETQYF.

V gene TRBV7-2 combines with J gene TRBJ2-5; 8 nucleotides match TRBD1. This CDR3 comprises 14 residues. Germline V CDR1 and CDR2: SGHTA, FQGNSA. Germline trimming cut 1 base from V and 5 bases from J; bases unmatched to any gene: 3. CDR3 loop: CASSLVAGGETQYF. CDR3 coding DNA: TGTGCCAGCAGCTTAGTGGCAGGGGGCGAGACCCAGTACTTC.

V is TRBV19 and J is TRBJ2-1; 8 nucleotides match TRBD1. V lost 5 bases, J lost 8 bases, and 14 bases stayed unmatched. Germline lookup yields CDR1 LNHDA and CDR2 SQIVND (reference sequence). This CDR3 has 16 amino acids. DNA for the CDR3: TGTGCCAGTAGTGGGGTTCAGGGGGCGAGGCCGGATGAGCAGTTCTTC. This gives the protein CASSGVQGARPDEQFF. The variable domain in full, completed from reference TRBV19 and TRBJ2-1, reads DGGITQSPKYLFRKEGQNVTLSCEQNLNHDAMYWYRQDPGQGLRLIYYSQIVNDFQKGDIAEGYSVSREKKESFPLTVTSAQKNPTAFYLCASSGVQGARPDEQFFGPGTRLTVL.

The rearrangement links TRBV29-1 to TRBJ1-2, with 9 bases fitting TRBD1. The CDR3 length is 16 residues. V gave up 1 base and J gave up 0 bases; unmatched junction bases: 6. Germline V gene sequence: CDR1 SQVTM, CDR2 ANQGSEA. The CDR3 here is CSVEGDRVQANYGYTF. In DNA form, the CDR3 reads TGCAGCGTTGAAGGGGACAGGGTCCAAGCTAACTATGGCTACACCTTC.

The chain is built from TRBV6-5 and TRBJ2-7; D remains unclear. The CDR3 spans 13 residues. Trimming took off 2 bases at V and 1 base at J, with 6 bases between the two ends. The germline CDR1 and CDR2 sequences are MNHEY and SVGAGI. In DNA form, the CDR3 reads TGTGCCAGCAGTTACCTTAGTTCCTACGAGCAGTACTTC. Protein sequence: CASSYLSSYEQYF.

The CDR3 nucleotides are TGTGCCAGCTCACCAGGGGGCCGGGGCACTGAAGCTTTCTTT. Translated, it gives CASSPGGRGTEAFF. The J gene is TRBJ1-1, the V gene TRBV18; possible D gene TRBD1, 6 bases. Trimming pared 2 bases from V and 4 bases from J, leaving 11 bases between. Germline CDR1 reads KGHSH; CDR2 reads LQKENI. The CDR3 is 14 amino acids.

The chain combines TRBV15 with TRBJ2-7; 10 bases align to TRBD1. From germline, CDR1 is LNHNV and CDR2 YYDKDF (reference sequence). This CDR3 spans 14 amino acids. After removal of 5 bases from V and 5 bases from J, the junction contained 6 bases not matched to a gene. CDR3 in DNA: TGTGCCACCAGCGTGGACAGGGGGTTCGACGAGCAGTACTTC. Translated, it gives CATSVDRGFDEQYF.

As DNA, the CDR3 is TGTGCCAGCAGCCGAAAGACAGGGGTAGATGGCTACACCTTC. Its translation: CASSRKTGVDGYTF. The V and J genes are TRBV3-1 (or the pseudogene TRBV3-2) and TRBJ1-2; 8 bases fit TRBD1. The CDR3 extends over 14 amino acids. From germline, CDR1 is LGHDT and CDR2 YNNKEL (reference sequence). Losses at the gene ends were 4 bases for V and 6 bases for J; bases not matched to a gene: 7.